This TCR beta chain was obtained from a study of T cells in Graves' hyperthyroidism and ophthalmopathy. Germline V gene sequence: CDR1 DFQATT, CDR2 SNEGSKA (reference sequence). This CDR3 has 12 amino acids. Trimming removed 1 base from V and 2 bases from J, with 6 bases in between. TCR beta CDR3 regions were amplified from RNA. The TCR CDR3 first-round RT-PCR relied on the HTBI primer set. TCRdb recomputed calls from the multiplex PCR reads with MiXCR, one row per CDR3 protein. Of hundreds of thousands of distinct CDR3 sequences listed, about 14% are singletons. Among the patients, aged 18 to 65, hyperthyroidism was newly diagnosed and had lasted under 2 months.

The chain joins TRBV20-1 to TRBJ2-7; no reliable D call. The sequencing input was blood. This receptor was identified in a woman aged 40 to 50 with Graves' hyperthyroidism. The CDR3 coding sequence is TGCAGTGCTAGAGGAGGCACCTACGAGCAGTACTTC. Translating it yields CSARGGTYEQYF.